The next 32 T cell receptor beta chains were all read from a single sample in a study of shared clonotypes between healthy human individuals. TCRdb's table, derived via immunoSEQ multiplex PCR, lists solely in-frame clones and lacks some. The sample has about 2.4 million clones; roughly 93% are singletons. The sample taken for sequencing was naive CD4+ T cells from PBMCs. Subset given: CD45RA+ positively selected. All receptors come from a man aged 18 to 29 in good health. Some clones in this sample may be carry-over from other donors' samples.

The V call is TRBV19, the J call TRBJ2-5; D unclear. With 2 bases removed from V and 0 bases from J, the gap between germline ends came to 4 bases. Looked up from germline, CDR1 is LNHDA and CDR2 is SQIVND (reference sequence). This CDR3 spans 13 amino acids. The chain's CDR3 is CASSIPNQETQYF. As DNA, the CDR3 is TGTGCCAGTAGTATACCCAACCAAGAGACCCAGTACTTC.

The rearrangement uses TRBV6-1 and TRBJ2-7, with D tentatively TRBD1 or TRBD2 (6 bases each). Looked up from germline, CDR1 is MNHNS and CDR2 is SASEGT. The CDR3 contains 14 residues. Trimming shortened V by 2 bases and J by 5 bases, and 13 bases separated the two germline ends. The CDR3 loop is CASSERYREDEQYF. The DNA of the CDR3 is TGTGCCAGCAGTGAAAGATACAGGGAGGACGAGCAGTACTTC.

To note about this clone: At the DNA level, this CDR3 is encoded by other sequences in the same sample as well. The rearrangement uses TRBV7-9 and TRBJ2-3; 8 bases agree with TRBD1. Germline V lookup: CDR1 SEHNR, CDR2 FQNEAQ (reference sequence). Trimming took 4 bases from V and 0 from J; bases not matched to a gene: 3. CDR3 size: 15 residues. CDR3 nucleotide sequence: TGTGCCAGCAGCTCTGGGACAGGTAGCACAGATACGCAGTATTTT. As protein: CASSSGTGSTDTQYF. Full variable domain (remainder filled in from reference TRBV7-9 and TRBJ2-3): DTGVSQNPRHKITKRGQNVTFRCDPISEHNRLYWYRQTLGQGPEFLTYFQNEAQLEKSRLLSDRFSAERPKGSFSTLEIQRTEQGDSAMYLCASSSGTGSTDTQYFGPGTRLTVL.

The chain combines TRBV28 with TRBJ2-5; 12 bases match TRBD2. The V and J ends lost 4 bases and 5 bases, in that order; junction bases with no gene match: 2. There are 14 residues in the CDR3. The germline CDR1 and CDR2 sequences are MDHEN and SYDVKM. The DNA for the CDR3 is TGTGCCAGCAGTTCCACTAGCGGGAGGGAGACCCAGTACTTC. Encoded protein: CASSSTSGRETQYF.

This clone was detected only once. V and J are TRBV5-6 and TRBJ1-6; no reliable D call. The V gene's germline CDR1 is SGHDT and CDR2 YYEEEE. Trimming shortened V by 4 bases and J by 5 bases, and 10 bases separated the two germline ends. CDR3 length: 14 residues. Here the CDR3 reads CASSVEDHNSPLHF. Here the CDR3 DNA reads TGTGCCAGCAGCGTGGAGGACCATAATTCACCCCTCCACTTT.

The gene calls are TRBV18 and TRBJ2-7, with no clear D. V was shortened by 2 bases and J by 6 bases, with 8 bases between the two germline ends. The CDR3 loop spans 12 amino acids. Germline CDR1 is KGHSH and CDR2 is LQKENI. The CDR3 bases are TGTGCCAGCTCACCATCCTCATCCGAGCAGTACTTC. Its protein is CASSPSSSEQYF. Supplemented by reference TRBV18 and TRBJ2-7, the full variable domain reads NAGVMQNPRHLVRRRGQEARLRCSPMKGHSHVYWYRQLPEEGLKFMVYLQKENIIDESGMPKERFSAEFPKEGPSILRIQQVVRGDSAAYFCASSPSSSEQYFGPGTRLTVT.

The chain carries TRBV2 and TRBJ1-1; TRBD1 aligns across 8 bases. The CDR3 spans 14 residues. Germline V lookup: CDR1 SNHLY, CDR2 FYNNEI. J was trimmed by 2 bases and V by 6 bases; bases with no gene match: 5. This chain's CDR3 is CASRSDRGNTEAFF. The DNA of the CDR3 is TGTGCCAGCAGGAGCGACAGGGGTAACACTGAAGCTTTCTTT. Drawing the rest from reference TRBV2 and TRBJ1-1, the complete variable domain is EPEVTQTPSHQVTQMGQEVILRCVPISNHLYFYWYRQILGQKVEFLVSFYNNEISEKSEIFDDQFSVERPDGSNFTLKIRSTKLEDSAMYFCASRSDRGNTEAFFGQGTRLTVV.

This clone is a singleton in its sample. This chain links TRBV5-5 with TRBJ2-7; perhaps TRBD2 as D (5 bases). In germline, CDR1 is SGHKS, CDR2 YYEKEE (reference sequence). The CDR3 runs 14 residues. V lost 0 bases and J 1 base, leaving 8 bases between the germline ends. CDR3 DNA: TGTGCCAGCAGCTTGGCGGGAAATTCCTACGAGCAGTACTTC. This gives the protein CASSLAGNSYEQYF.

As DNA, the CDR3 is TGCGCCAGCAGCCAAGAAGGAACTAGCGGGAGAGATCACAATGAGCAGTTCTTC. Translated: CASSQEGTSGRDHNEQFF. The chain couples TRBV4-1 to TRBJ2-1, with TRBD2 matching 11 bases. This CDR3 has 18 residues. CDR1 and CDR2 from the germline V gene are MGHRA and YSYEKL. V shed 0 bases and J 5 bases; nucleotides not matched to a gene: 9.

The gene calls are TRBV29-1 and TRBJ1-2; no firm D call. Germline CDR1 reads SQVTM; CDR2 reads ANQGSEA. The CDR3 is made up of 13 amino acids. Trimming stripped 4 bases from V and 7 bases from J, with 16 bases between. The CDR3 DNA sequence: TGCAGCGTTGGGGTCGGACGTTCAGGTGGCTACACCTTC. Translated, it gives CSVGVGRSGGYTF.

The V and J genes are TRBV7-8 and TRBJ1-4, with TRBD1 identical over 9 bases. The V gene end was trimmed by 2 bases and the J gene end by 7 bases; junction bases not matched to a gene: 5. Germline V lookup: CDR1 SGHVS, CDR2 FQNEAQ. The CDR3 runs to 15 residues. DNA for the CDR3: TGTGCCAGCAGCTTAAACAGGGGGCCGGGTGAAAAACTGTTTTTT. The encoded protein is CASSLNRGPGEKLFF. The entire variable domain, with the rest obtained from reference TRBV7-8 and TRBJ1-4, is as follows: GAGVSQSPRYKVAKRGQDVALRCDPISGHVSLFWYQQALGQGPEFLTYFQNEAQLDKSGLPSDRFFAERPEGSVSTLKIQRTQQEDSAVYLCASSLNRGPGEKLFFGSGTQLSVL.

J is TRBJ2-7 and V is TRBV28; TRBD1 aligns across 12 bases. The CDR3 spans 15 residues. V gave up 6 bases and J gave up 4 bases; unmatched junction bases: 7. From germline, CDR1 is MDHEN and CDR2 SYDVKM. Here the CDR3 DNA reads TGTGCCAGCAGCTCCGGGACAGGGGGCCTATACGAGCAGTACTTC. This codes for CASSSGTGGLYEQYF. Variable domain in full (rest from reference TRBV28 and TRBJ2-7): DVKVTQSSRYLVKRTGEKVFLECVQDMDHENMFWYRQDPGLGLRLIYFSYDVKMKEKGDIPEGYSVSREKKERFSLILESASTNQTSMYLCASSSGTGGLYEQYFGPGTRLTVT.

In DNA form, the CDR3 reads TGTGCCAGCAGTTTATTGGTCTGGCGGGAGGGCCGGCTTGATCCCGAGCAGTACTTC. This gives the protein CASSLLVWREGRLDPEQYF. The V and J genes are TRBV28 and TRBJ2-7; 9 positions match TRBD2. CDR3 length: 19 amino acids. J was trimmed by 6 bases and V by 1 base; bases with no gene match: 19. CDR1 is MDHEN and CDR2 is SYDVKM in the germline V gene.

In regard to this clone: This sample also contains other DNA sequences that code for the same CDR3. The chain recombines TRBV25-1 with TRBJ1-2; D is uncertain. Germline CDR1 MGHDK, CDR2 SYGVNS. This CDR3 contains 13 residues. V lost 6 bases and J 0 bases, leaving 8 bases between the germline ends. In DNA, the CDR3 is TGTGCCAGCAGCGTTACAGCTAACTATGGCTACACCTTC. Translated: CASSVTANYGYTF.

Concerning this clone: The same CDR3 arises from other DNA sequences in this sample as well. The V gene is TRBV29-1, the J gene TRBJ1-2, with no clear D. Trimming cost V 7 bases and J 6 bases, with 18 bases left between them. The CDR3 is 13 residues long. Per germline, CDR1 SQVTM and CDR2 ANQGSEA. The CDR3 nucleotides read TGCAGCGCTGCGCGCTCTCGCGGGGATGGCTACACCTTC. This gives the protein CSAARSRGDGYTF.

V is TRBV7-6 and J is TRBJ2-2; 10 bases match TRBD1. The CDR3 extends over 17 amino acids. Looked up from germline, CDR1 is SGHVS and CDR2 is FNYEAQ. V lost 5 bases, J lost 6 bases, and 12 bases stayed unmatched. Here the CDR3 reads CASSLRGTGEGAGELFF. DNA for the CDR3: TGTGCCAGCAGCCTAAGAGGGACAGGGGAAGGGGCCGGGGAGCTGTTTTTT.

V usage is TRBV7-9 and J usage is TRBJ2-2; unclear D gene. Between the trimmed V and J ends, which lost 5 bases and 0 bases, there was a span of 13 bases. Per the germline V gene, CDR1 is SEHNR and CDR2 is FQNEAQ (reference sequence). The CDR3 has 16 amino acids. Here the CDR3 DNA reads TGTGCCAGCAGCGCGTCGTACAGCGCGAACACCGGGGAGCTGTTTTTT. It codes for CASSASYSANTGELFF.

The chain uses TRBV6-1 and TRBJ2-7; the D call may be TRBD1 or TRBD2 (5 bases each). The CDR3 spans 13 residues. V dropped 11 bases and J dropped 1 base, with 15 bases sitting between them. Germline V gene sequence: CDR1 MNHNS, CDR2 SASEGT. CDR3 amino acids: CAGRDGGSYEQYF. The CDR3, as DNA: TGTGCCGGACGGGACGGCGGTTCCTACGAGCAGTACTTC.

The chain recombines TRBV28 with TRBJ2-7; 7 bases fit TRBD2. V dropped 5 bases and J dropped 6; count of bases not matched to a gene: 7. Germline CDR1 and CDR2: MDHEN and SYDVKM. CDR3 length: 13 residues. The CDR3 loop reads CASSLGSGGEQYF. CDR3 DNA sequence: TGTGCCAGCAGTCTGGGATCGGGAGGCGAGCAGTACTTC. Full variable domain (rest looked up from reference TRBV28 and TRBJ2-7): DVKVTQSSRYLVKRTGEKVFLECVQDMDHENMFWYRQDPGLGLRLIYFSYDVKMKEKGDIPEGYSVSREKKERFSLILESASTNQTSMYLCASSLGSGGEQYFGPGTRLTVT.

This chain links TRBV15 with TRBJ1-2; a weak D match, TRBD1 (6 bases). Trimming pared 1 base from V and 8 bases from J, leaving 17 bases between. This CDR3 is 15 amino acids long. Germline V gene lookup returns CDR1 LNHNV and CDR2 YYDKDF (reference sequence). The CDR3 reads CATSRVLGASSGYTF. The CDR3 nucleotides read TGTGCCACCAGCAGAGTATTGGGGGCGTCAAGCGGCTACACCTTC.

V and J are TRBV6-1 and TRBJ1-5; 7 bases fit TRBD1. Per the germline V gene, CDR1 is MNHNS and CDR2 is SASEGT. The CDR3 consists of 17 residues. Trimming removed 1 base from V and 2 bases from J; junction bases left unmatched: 8. CDR3 region: CASSEGGRGYGNQPQHF. The CDR3, as DNA: TGTGCCAGCAGTGAAGGGGGCAGGGGGTACGGCAATCAGCCCCAGCATTTT.

The genes are TRBV4-1 and TRBJ2-2; D ambiguous. Germline loops: CDR1 MGHRA, CDR2 YSYEKL. The CDR3 runs 15 residues. V was cut by 1 base and J by 2 bases, with 8 bases left in between. The CDR3 reads CASSQGVVNTGELFF. The CDR3 nucleotides are TGCGCCAGCAGCCAAGGAGTAGTAAACACCGGGGAGCTGTTTTTT.

V usage is TRBV7-9 and J usage is TRBJ2-3; D is possibly TRBD2 (5 bases). The CDR3 is made up of 15 amino acids. Trimming removed 6 bases from V and 2 bases from J, with 15 bases in between. Germline lookup yields CDR1 SEHNR and CDR2 FQNEAQ (reference sequence). DNA for the CDR3: TGTGCCAGCAGGGGCCCAGCGGACCACACAGATACGCAGTATTTT. Its translation is CASRGPADHTDTQYF. Based on the CDR3 plus reference TRBV7-9 and TRBJ2-3, the full variable domain is DTGVSQNPRHKITKRGQNVTFRCDPISEHNRLYWYRQTLGQGPEFLTYFQNEAQLEKSRLLSDRFSAERPKGSFSTLEIQRTEQGDSAMYLCASRGPADHTDTQYFGPGTRLTVL.

This sequence joins TRBV10-3 and TRBJ2-1, with 10 positions matching TRBD1. With V trimmed by 7 bases and J by 9 bases, 6 bases remained unmatched. In germline, CDR1 is ENHRY, CDR2 SYGVKD. The CDR3 sequence is 13 residues long. The CDR3 here is CAINSGTGVEQFF. In nucleotides, the CDR3 is TGTGCCATCAATTCCGGGACAGGGGTTGAGCAGTTCTTC.

The rearrangement joins TRBV28 to TRBJ2-3; the D call may be TRBD1 or TRBD2 (5 bases each). Trimming took off 11 bases at V and 4 bases at J, with 22 bases between the two ends. The germline V gene encodes CDR1 MDHEN and CDR2 SYDVKM. The length of the CDR3 is 15 residues. The CDR3 is CASARGGTWSDTQYF. Written as DNA, the CDR3 is TGTGCCTCCGCCCGGGGCGGCACGTGGTCAGATACGCAGTATTTT.

This chain connects TRBV9 to TRBJ2-5; no definite D call. The CDR3 is made up of 13 amino acids. The germline V gene has CDR1 SGDLS and CDR2 YYNGEE. Deletions cut 0 bases from V and 5 bases from J, with 8 bases between. The CDR3 sequence: CASSVAQEETQYF. DNA of the CDR3: TGTGCCAGCAGCGTAGCGCAGGAGGAGACCCAGTACTTC.

The chain is built from TRBV5-4 and TRBJ2-7, with TRBD2 as a possible D gene (6 bases). Trimming cost V 4 bases and J 2 bases, with 16 bases left between them. Germline V gene data show CDR1 as SGHNT and CDR2 as YYREEE (reference sequence). The CDR3 is made up of 15 amino acids. CDR3 protein: CASSRRDSFAYEQYF. In DNA, the CDR3 is TGTGCCAGCAGCCGTCGGGACTCCTTCGCCTACGAGCAGTACTTC.

The chain has TRBV28 and TRBJ1-1, with 7 bases lining up with TRBD1. V shed 6 bases and J 0 bases; nucleotides not matched to a gene: 7. The CDR3 has 15 residues. Germline CDR1 MDHEN, CDR2 SYDVKM. The chain's CDR3 is CASSNEGQLNTEAFF. In DNA form, the CDR3 reads TGTGCCAGCAGCAACGAGGGACAGTTGAACACTGAAGCTTTCTTT. The full variable domain, its missing parts supplied by reference TRBV28 and TRBJ1-1, is DVKVTQSSRYLVKRTGEKVFLECVQDMDHENMFWYRQDPGLGLRLIYFSYDVKMKEKGDIPEGYSVSREKKERFSLILESASTNQTSMYLCASSNEGQLNTEAFFGQGTRLTVV.

This chain uses TRBV6-1 with TRBJ1-2, with D perhaps matching TRBD1 (6 bases). V shed 8 bases and J shed 2 bases, with 12 bases lying between them. The germline gives CDR1 MNHNS, CDR2 SASEGT. This CDR3 has 13 amino acids. The CDR3 DNA follows: TGTGCCAGCCTGGAGGGGGGGAACTATGGCTACACCTTC. Translation gives CASLEGGNYGYTF.

The chain couples TRBV28 to TRBJ2-1; D is undetermined. This CDR3 is built from 12 residues. Trimming left V 6 bases short and J 10 bases short, with 13 bases between. Germline V gene sequence: CDR1 MDHEN, CDR2 SYDVKM. CDR3 DNA sequence: TGTGCCAGCAGGGGCGGACCTAGAGAGCAGTTCTTC. This codes for CASRGGPREQFF.

V is TRBV30 and J is TRBJ1-2; no clear D gene. The CDR3 contains 13 residues. The germline CDR1 and CDR2 sequences are GTSNPN and SVGIG (reference sequence). The germline V and J ends were trimmed by 2 bases and 8 bases, with 15 bases remaining between them. CDR3 sequence reads: CAWSSRSFRGYTF. The CDR3 DNA sequence: TGTGCCTGGAGTTCCAGGAGCTTCCGAGGCTACACCTTC.

The chain combines TRBV27 with TRBJ2-5, with D tentatively TRBD1 (7 bases). The CDR3 has 14 amino acids. Germline assignment: CDR1 MNHEY and CDR2 SMNVEV (reference sequence). The V end lost 5 bases, the J end lost 5 bases, and 15 bases lay between the germline ends. The CDR3 nucleotides read TGTGCCAGCAGTCGCTGGACAGGAGGGGAGACCCAGTACTTC. Translated: CASSRWTGGETQYF.